This passage covers 14 T cell receptor beta chains from one sample sequenced in a study of T cell repertoires in cytomegalovirus infection. TCRdb fed the reads into MiXCR, producing one record per CDR3 protein. The sample yields about 110,000 distinct CDR3 sequences, about 30% seen once. Their cognate antigens are unknown. Sample: CD8+ T cells from cultured PBMCs, taken from culture after CMV antigen stimulation. The receptors were sampled from a human donor in good health (CMV status not recorded). Some clones in this sample may be carry-over from other donors' samples.

CDR3 residues: CASSPQGGYTEAFF. CDR3 in DNA: TGTGCCAGTTCTCCCCAGGGGGGATACACTGAAGCTTTCTTT. The chain joins TRBV19 to TRBJ1-1; the match to TRBD1 covers 7 bases. Germline CDR1 LNHDA, CDR2 SQIVND (reference sequence). The CDR3 totals 14 residues. The V segment lost 8 bases and the J segment 3 bases; nucleotides outside the gene matches: 9.

This sequence joins TRBV6-5 and TRBJ2-5; TRBD1 matches at 9 bases. With 1 base clipped from V and 10 bases from J, the junction kept 10 bases outside the gene matches. The CDR3 is made up of 15 amino acids. From germline, CDR1 is MNHEY and CDR2 SVGAGI. The CDR3 loop is CASSYWTGVRRDQYF. As DNA, the CDR3 is TGTGCCAGCAGTTACTGGACAGGGGTTCGCAGGGACCAGTACTTC.

The chain employs TRBV6-2 or TRBV6-3 and TRBJ2-1; D is perhaps TRBD1 or TRBD2 (5 bases each). Germline V gene sequence: CDR1 MNHEY, CDR2 SVGEGT. Trimming cost V 6 bases and J 3 bases, with 15 bases left between them. The CDR3 length is 15 residues. The CDR3 here is CASSKRDPVYNEQFF. The CDR3, as DNA: TGTGCCAGCAGCAAGAGGGACCCAGTCTACAATGAGCAGTTCTTC.

This clonotype occurred many times. The rearrangement links TRBV7-6 to TRBJ2-3, with 7 bases aligning to TRBD2. This CDR3 is built from 16 residues. Germline CDR1 is SGHVS and CDR2 is FNYEAQ. V trimming: 1 base; J trimming: 0 bases; junction bases outside the gene matches: 4. Written as DNA, the CDR3 is TGTGCCAGCAGCTTAGAGATTAGCGGGAGCACAGATACGCAGTATTTT. Its protein is CASSLEISGSTDTQYF.

For this clonotype: One end of the junction fails to match germline, which may point to a read error. V usage is TRBV5-1 and J usage is TRBJ2-1; 8 bases match TRBD2. Germline loops: CDR1 SGHRS, CDR2 YFSETQ. CDR3 length: 15 residues. CDR3 sequence (DNA): TGCGCCAGCAGCGACCGCGGGGGGTCCTACAATGAGCAGTTCTTT. Translating gives CASSDRGGSYNEQFF.

The V call is TRBV9, the J call TRBJ1-2; 8 bases agree with TRBD1. The CDR3 has 14 residues. V lost 3 bases and J lost 6; bases outside the gene matches: 7. Germline V gives CDR1 SGDLS, CDR2 YYNGEE. The CDR3 protein is CASSAGGRGDGYTF. CDR3 DNA: TGTGCCAGCAGCGCAGGGGGCAGAGGGGATGGCTACACCTTC.

This clonotype was picked up many times. The rearrangement uses TRBV25-1 and TRBJ2-3, with D unresolved. V lost 1 base, J lost 2 bases, and 13 bases lay in between. Germline V gene lookup returns CDR1 MGHDK and CDR2 SYGVNS. The CDR3 is 16 amino acids. The CDR3, as DNA: TGTGCCAGCAGTGAATTACGAGACGGATACACAGATACGCAGTATTTT. It encodes CASSELRDGYTDTQYF. Full variable domain (remainder filled in from reference TRBV25-1 and TRBJ2-3): EADIYQTPRYLVIGTGKKITLECSQTMGHDKMYWYQQDPGMELHLIHYSYGVNSTEKGDLSSESTVSRIRTEHFPLTLESARPSHTSQYLCASSELRDGYTDTQYFGPGTRLTVL.

V and J are TRBV19 and TRBJ1-1; 10 bases line up with TRBD1. This CDR3 contains 17 residues. CDR1 LNHDA and CDR2 SQIVND come from the germline V gene (reference sequence). The trim removed 7 bases at V and 0 bases at J, leaving 11 bases unmatched. This CDR3 reads CASTALTGGLMNTEAFF. CDR3 DNA sequence: TGTGCCAGTACCGCCCTGACAGGGGGCCTAATGAACACTGAAGCTTTCTTT.

This chain links TRBV28 with TRBJ1-1, with 10 bases that match TRBD1. The CDR3 consists of 14 residues. Looked up from germline, CDR1 is MDHEN and CDR2 is SYDVKM. V was pared by 5 bases and J by 4 bases, with 4 bases of the junction left unmatched. The CDR3 bases are TGTGCCAGCAGTCGGGACAGGGGCACCACTGAAGCTTTCTTT. Residues: CASSRDRGTTEAFF.

The chain employs TRBV27 and TRBJ2-4, with 9 bases fitting TRBD1. The J segment lost 5 bases and the V segment lost 1 base, leaving 6 bases of the junction unmatched. The CDR3 is made up of 16 amino acids. Germline values: CDR1 MNHEY, CDR2 SMNVEV (reference sequence). CDR3 residues: CASSLLTGGSENIQYF. DNA for the CDR3: TGTGCCAGCAGTTTATTAACAGGGGGCAGCGAAAACATTCAGTACTTC.

This clonotype was recorded at least ten times. The chain recombines TRBV7-4 with TRBJ2-7; unclear D gene. The CDR3 totals 13 residues. V dropped 2 bases and J dropped 2 bases, with 7 bases sitting between them. Germline V gene lookup returns CDR1 SGHVT and CDR2 SQSDAQ. CDR3 protein: CASSLPSAYEQYF. The CDR3 nucleotides are TGTGCCAGCAGCTTACCCTCGGCCTACGAGCAGTACTTC.

The chain's CDR3 is CASSIRLAGEANGELFF. DNA for the CDR3: TGTGCCAGCAGCATAAGACTAGCGGGGGAGGCTAACGGGGAGCTGTTTTTT. The chain recombines TRBV4-2 with TRBJ2-2; 12 positions match TRBD2. This CDR3 contains 17 residues. CDR1 is LGHNA and CDR2 is YNFKEQ in the germline V gene. With 5 bases clipped from V and 7 bases from J, the junction kept 11 bases outside the gene matches.

Only a few counts were recorded for this clonotype. This sequence joins TRBV7-9 and TRBJ2-1; TRBD2 agrees at 7 bases. This CDR3 comprises 12 residues. The J segment lost 9 bases and the V segment lost 6 bases, leaving 5 bases of the junction unmatched. Germline V gene sequence: CDR1 SEHNR, CDR2 FQNEAQ (reference sequence). For the CDR3, the DNA is TGTGCCAGCAGTACGGCGGGGGTTGAGCAGTTCTTC. This translates into CASSTAGVEQFF.

There are a few counts of this clonotype. The V gene is TRBV12-3 or TRBV12-4, the J gene TRBJ2-3; 8 bases map to TRBD1. The CDR3 is made up of 15 amino acids. V lost 2 bases and J lost 3; bases outside the gene matches: 4. CDR3 sequence: CASSLTGGVTDTQYF. The CDR3 DNA reads TGTGCCAGCAGTTTAACAGGGGGAGTGACAGATACGCAGTATTTT.